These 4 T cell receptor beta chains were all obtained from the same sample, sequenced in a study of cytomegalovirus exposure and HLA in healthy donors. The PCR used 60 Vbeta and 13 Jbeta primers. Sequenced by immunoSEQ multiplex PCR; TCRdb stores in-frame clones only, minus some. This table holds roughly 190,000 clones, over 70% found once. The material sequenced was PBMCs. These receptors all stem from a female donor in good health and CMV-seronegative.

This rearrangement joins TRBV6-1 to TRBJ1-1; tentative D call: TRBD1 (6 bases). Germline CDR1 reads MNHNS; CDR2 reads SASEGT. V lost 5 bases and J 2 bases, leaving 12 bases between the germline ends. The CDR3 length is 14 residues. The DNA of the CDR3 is TGTGCCAGCAGTCGACGGACAGAAAACACTGAAGCTTTCTTT. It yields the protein CASSRRTENTEAFF.

The CDR3 region is CASSLNGGGGYTF. CDR3 nucleotide sequence: TGTGCCAGCAGTTTAAATGGGGGGGGCGGCTACACCTTC. This chain joins TRBV27 and TRBJ1-2; D perhaps matches TRBD1 (6 bases). V lost 2 bases and J 8 bases, leaving 12 bases between the germline ends. CDR1 MNHEY and CDR2 SMNVEV come from the germline V gene (reference sequence). The CDR3 is 13 residues long.

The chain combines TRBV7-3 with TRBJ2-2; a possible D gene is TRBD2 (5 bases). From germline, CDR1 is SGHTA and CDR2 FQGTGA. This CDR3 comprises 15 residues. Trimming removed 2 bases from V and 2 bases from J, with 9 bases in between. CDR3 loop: CASSLGLANTGELFF. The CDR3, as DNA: TGTGCCAGCAGCTTAGGGCTAGCTAACACCGGGGAGCTGTTTTTT.

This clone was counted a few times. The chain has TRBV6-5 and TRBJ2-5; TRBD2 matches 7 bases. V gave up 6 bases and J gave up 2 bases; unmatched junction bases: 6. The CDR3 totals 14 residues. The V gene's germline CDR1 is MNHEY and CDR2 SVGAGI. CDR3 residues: CASRTSPFQETQYF. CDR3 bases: TGTGCCAGCAGGACTAGCCCATTTCAAGAGACCCAGTACTTC.